Presented here are 21 T cell receptor beta chains from one specimen sequenced in a study of shared clonotypes between healthy human individuals. TCRdb's copy holds only in-frame clones and misses some; the assay was immunoSEQ multiplex PCR. Of hundreds of thousands of clones in the sample, 70% to 80% are singletons; the top ten hold 13%. Sample: PBMCs. The origin of the receptors is a woman aged 40 to 50 in good health. Some clones in this sample may be carry-over from other donors' samples.

V gene TRBV7-9 combines with J gene TRBJ2-1; D gene ambiguous. Trimming pared 2 bases from V and 4 bases from J, leaving 12 bases between. Germline loops: CDR1 SEHNR, CDR2 FQNEAQ (reference sequence). This CDR3 has 15 amino acids. The CDR3 here is CASSLLALTYNEQFF. The DNA of the CDR3 is TGTGCCAGCAGCTTACTGGCGCTCACGTACAATGAGCAGTTCTTC.

Details on this clone: At one end, the junction sequence differs from germline, possibly due to a read error. The chain recombines TRBV28 with TRBJ2-7; the D is unclear. The germline V gene encodes CDR1 MDHEN and CDR2 SYDVKM. The CDR3 covers 11 residues. CDR3 coding DNA: TGTGCCGGCAGTCTGGGGTACGAGCAGTACTTC. This sequence encodes CAGSLGYEQYF.

This clone turned up a few times. The V gene is TRBV27, the J gene TRBJ2-7, with D possibly TRBD2 on 5 matching bases. This CDR3 spans 15 amino acids. Germline V gene lookup returns CDR1 MNHEY and CDR2 SMNVEV (reference sequence). Trimming cost V 6 bases and J 0 bases, with 15 bases left between them. The CDR3 DNA is TGTGCCAGCAGCCCCATGCTAGCCAGCTCCTACGAGCAGTACTTC. It codes for CASSPMLASSYEQYF.

The chain links TRBV27 to TRBJ2-7; 9 bases are shared with TRBD1. The germline V gene has CDR1 MNHEY and CDR2 SMNVEV (reference sequence). Trimming removed 2 bases from V and 0 bases from J; junction bases left unmatched: 8. This CDR3 is 17 amino acids long. The CDR3 sequence is CASSLVPDRGPSYEQYF. In DNA, the CDR3 is TGTGCCAGCAGTTTAGTTCCGGACAGGGGACCCTCCTACGAGCAGTACTTC.

The table lists this clone with a few counts. The V and J genes are TRBV6-1 and TRBJ2-5, with D perhaps matching TRBD2 (6 bases). Germline V lookup: CDR1 MNHNS, CDR2 SASEGT. The germline V and J ends were trimmed by 4 bases and 4 bases, with 16 bases remaining between them. This CDR3 has 15 residues. The CDR3 here is CASSGSFEGGETQYF. In DNA, the CDR3 is TGTGCCAGCAGTGGGTCTTTCGAGGGAGGAGAGACCCAGTACTTC.

The genes are TRBV6-1 and TRBJ2-1; D perhaps matches TRBD2 (6 bases). The CDR3 sequence is 16 residues long. Germline CDR1 is MNHNS and CDR2 is SASEGT. Trimming left V 0 bases short and J 4 bases short, with 13 bases between. The CDR3 nucleotides read TGTGCCAGCAGTGAAGCGAGGCTAGCGCCATACAATGAGCAGTTCTTC. Protein sequence: CASSEARLAPYNEQFF.

CDR3 in amino acids: CASSPIGSYNEQFF. CDR3 DNA: TGTGCCAGCTCCCCCATTGGCTCCTACAATGAGCAGTTCTTC. This chain uses TRBV18 with TRBJ2-1; D unclear. Trimming took off 6 bases at V and 0 bases at J, with 9 bases between the two ends. This CDR3 contains 14 residues. Germline V lookup: CDR1 KGHSH, CDR2 LQKENI.

V gene TRBV28 combines with J gene TRBJ2-7; D gene ambiguous. Germline CDR1 reads MDHEN; CDR2 reads SYDVKM. The CDR3 is made up of 16 amino acids. V was trimmed by 4 bases and J by 6 bases, leaving 22 bases between them. This CDR3 reads CASSSPWVGPSGEQYF. The CDR3 coding sequence is TGTGCCAGCAGTTCCCCGTGGGTGGGCCCGTCCGGCGAGCAGTACTTC.

The chain uses TRBV28 and TRBJ1-1, with 8 bases that match TRBD1. Trimming took 10 bases from V and 2 from J; bases not matched to a gene: 6. CDR1 and CDR2 from the germline V gene are MDHEN and SYDVKM. The CDR3 extends over 13 amino acids. The CDR3 loop is CAIHRGYNTEAFF. CDR3 coding DNA: TGTGCCATCCACAGGGGGTATAACACTGAAGCTTTCTTT.

The chain carries TRBV5-1 and TRBJ2-7, with D possibly being TRBD1 (6 bases). The germline V gene encodes CDR1 SGHRS and CDR2 YFSETQ. This CDR3 has 14 residues. Trimming cost V 1 base and J 7 bases, with 15 bases left between them. The chain's CDR3 is CASSLQGRVYEQYF. CDR3 DNA: TGCGCCAGCAGCTTGCAGGGGCGCGTCTATGAGCAGTACTTC.

The chain combines TRBV2 with TRBJ1-1; the D gene is possibly TRBD1 (5 bases). Germline lookup yields CDR1 SNHLY and CDR2 FYNNEI. Trimming left V 8 bases short and J 4 bases short, with 14 bases between. The CDR3 runs 13 residues. CDR3 nucleotide sequence: TGTGCCAGCGGGACGGAGGGCATCACTGAAGCTTTCTTT. Protein: CASGTEGITEAFF.

Only one count was recorded for this clone. The gene calls are TRBV19 and TRBJ1-1, with TRBD1 matching over 8 bases. Germline values: CDR1 LNHDA, CDR2 SQIVND (reference sequence). V was clipped by 5 bases and J by 0 bases; unmatched bases: 8. This CDR3 has 16 residues. The CDR3 DNA follows: TGTGCCAGTAGTTTCCGGACAGGGAACATGAACACTGAAGCTTTCTTT. It translates to CASSFRTGNMNTEAFF.

The chain recombines TRBV30 with TRBJ2-2, with D perhaps TRBD1 or TRBD2 (5 bases each). CDR1 and CDR2 (germline): GTSNPN, SVGIG (reference sequence). The length of the CDR3 is 16 residues. The V gene lost 1 base and the J gene lost 0 bases, with 12 bases spanning the gap. The CDR3 sequence is CAWSGWDGANTGELFF. The CDR3 DNA sequence: TGTGCCTGGAGTGGATGGGACGGCGCGAACACCGGGGAGCTGTTTTTT.

The rearrangement uses TRBV4-2 and TRBJ2-7, with TRBD2 matching 8 bases. Trimming at V came to 5 bases and at J to 1 base, leaving 7 bases not matched to a gene. Germline V gene sequence: CDR1 LGHNA, CDR2 YNFKEQ. There are 15 residues in the CDR3. CDR3 region: CASSSPLADSYEQYF. The CDR3 DNA sequence: TGTGCCAGCAGCTCGCCACTAGCGGATTCCTACGAGCAGTACTTC.

The chain links TRBV7-9 to TRBJ1-4, with 8 bases aligning to TRBD1. The CDR3 sequence is 14 residues long. From germline, CDR1 is SEHNR and CDR2 FQNEAQ (reference sequence). Losses at the gene ends were 0 bases for V and 11 bases for J; bases not matched to a gene: 5. CDR3 sequence reads: CASSLATGELKLFF. The CDR3 DNA reads as TGTGCCAGCAGCTTAGCGACAGGGGAGCTCAAACTGTTTTTT.

This clone has more than one count but fewer than ten. The chain links TRBV7-8 to TRBJ2-2; TRBD2 aligns across 12 bases. Germline V CDR1 and CDR2: SGHVS, FQNEAQ. J lost 3 bases, V lost 5 bases, and 7 bases had no gene match. The CDR3 runs 17 residues. In DNA form, the CDR3 reads TGTGCCAGCAGCCCCCACTCTAGCGGGAGGGACACCGGGGAGCTGTTTTTT. This translates into CASSPHSSGRDTGELFF.

In its sample, this clone was seen once. In DNA form, the CDR3 reads TGTGCCAGCAGGGATACCGGGACAGCAAATCAGCCCCAGCATTTT. It yields the protein CASRDTGTANQPQHF. V gene TRBV6-5 combines with J gene TRBJ1-5, with 7 bases aligning to TRBD1. The CDR3 spans 15 residues. Germline-derived CDR1 and CDR2 are MNHEY and SVGAGI. Germline trimming cut 6 bases from V and 4 bases from J; bases unmatched to any gene: 9.

This chain uses TRBV15 with TRBJ2-7; 7 nucleotides match TRBD2. V lost 0 bases to trimming and J lost 5 bases; unmatched junction nucleotides: 4. Germline assignment: CDR1 LNHNV and CDR2 YYDKDF (reference sequence). The CDR3 contains 14 residues. Here the CDR3 DNA reads TGTGCCACCAGCAGAGAGCTCGGGGGGAACGAGCAGTACTTC. Residues: CATSRELGGNEQYF.

This chain connects TRBV28 to TRBJ2-5; tentative D call: TRBD1 (5 bases). The CDR3 is made up of 13 amino acids. V was shortened by 6 bases and J by 2 bases, with 10 bases between the two germline ends. Germline CDR1 is MDHEN and CDR2 is SYDVKM. CDR3 sequence: CASSRTFQETQYF. The DNA of the CDR3 is TGTGCCAGCAGCCGGACATTTCAAGAGACCCAGTACTTC.

This clone was counted a single time. This rearrangement joins TRBV5-4 to TRBJ1-2; TRBD1 matches at 7 bases. Germline-derived CDR1 and CDR2 are SGHNT and YYREEE (reference sequence). V was pared by 5 bases and J by 6 bases, with 13 bases of the junction left unmatched. This CDR3 comprises 15 residues. CDR3 bases: TGTGCCAGCAGTCCCGACAGGGAGAGTTTGCATGGCTACACCTTC. Translation: CASSPDRESLHGYTF.

The J gene is TRBJ1-3, the V gene TRBV7-2; no reliable D call. Trimming removed 2 bases from V and 7 bases from J, with 6 bases in between. The CDR3 runs to 12 residues. From germline, CDR1 is SGHTA and CDR2 FQGNSA. The CDR3 DNA follows: TGTGCCAGCAGCTTATCCCTCAACACCATATATTTT. This translates into CASSLSLNTIYF.